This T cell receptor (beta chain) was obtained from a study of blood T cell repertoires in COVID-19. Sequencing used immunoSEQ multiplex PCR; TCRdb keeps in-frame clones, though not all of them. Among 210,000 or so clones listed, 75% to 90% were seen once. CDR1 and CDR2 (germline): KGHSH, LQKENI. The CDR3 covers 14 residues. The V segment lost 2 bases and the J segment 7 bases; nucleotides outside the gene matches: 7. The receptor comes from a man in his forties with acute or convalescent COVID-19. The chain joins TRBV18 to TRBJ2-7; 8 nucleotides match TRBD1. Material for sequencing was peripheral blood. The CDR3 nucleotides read TGTGCCAGCTCACCAATAGGACAGGGAGGAGAGCAGTACTTC. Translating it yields CASSPIGQGGEQYF.